The 30 T cell receptor beta chains below all came from one sample that was sequenced in a study of cytomegalovirus exposure and HLA in healthy donors (dated by TCRdb to about 2017). Library prep was done by the immunoSEQ multiplex PCR assay. For the multiplex PCR, a mixture combining 60 forward primers for TCR Vbeta segments and 13 reverse primers for TCR Jbeta segments was used. Held by TCRdb, this immuneACCESS table contains in-frame sequences only and omits some clones. Under half of the omission traces to an unresolved V gene where checked; the cause of the rest is unknown. The sample table shows some 170,000 clones, and 55% to 75% are seen once. The ten largest make up roughly 2.5% of the sample. The source material was PBMCs. The source is a human donor in good health.

J is TRBJ1-6 and V is TRBV27; D perhaps matches TRBD1 (6 bases). CDR3 length: 15 residues. Deletions cut 5 bases from V and 1 base from J, with 9 bases between. CDR1 MNHEY and CDR2 SMNVEV come from the germline V gene (reference sequence). Here the CDR3 reads CASSPQGSYNSPLHF. DNA for the CDR3: TGTGCCAGCAGTCCCCAGGGGTCCTATAATTCACCCCTCCACTTT.

This rearrangement joins TRBV10-1 to TRBJ1-2; D is unclear. CDR3 length: 14 amino acids. The germline V gene has CDR1 WNHNN and CDR2 SYGVQD (reference sequence). Trimming took 8 bases from V and 2 from J, leaving 15 bases between them. For the CDR3, the DNA is TGCGCCAGCGCCGAGTGCGCCGCGAACTATGGCTACACCTTC. Translation: CASAECAANYGYTF.

This clone came up a few times. The chain joins TRBV19 to TRBJ2-1; TRBD1 aligns across 10 bases. This CDR3 spans 15 amino acids. In germline, CDR1 is LNHDA, CDR2 SQIVND (reference sequence). J was trimmed by 7 bases and V by 6 bases; bases with no gene match: 9. The CDR3 DNA follows: TGTGCCAGTAGACACCGGGACAGGGGAGTGAATGAGCAGTTCTTC. This encodes CASRHRDRGVNEQFF.

The chain employs TRBV14 and TRBJ1-1; D is uncertain. CDR3 length: 15 amino acids. Per germline, CDR1 SGHDN and CDR2 FVKESK. V lost 0 bases, J lost 1 base, and 9 bases lay in between. This chain's CDR3 is CASSQDVGGNTEAFF. For the CDR3, the DNA is TGTGCCAGCAGCCAAGACGTCGGAGGGAACACTGAAGCTTTCTTT.

The CDR3 nucleotides read TGTGCCAGCAGTGGACAGGGTTATGAAAAACTGTTTTTT. It is translated as CASSGQGYEKLFF. The J gene is TRBJ1-4, the V gene TRBV2; 7 nucleotides agree with TRBD1. The CDR3 consists of 13 residues. The V and J ends lost 4 bases and 6 bases, in that order; junction bases with no gene match: 2. Germline V gene data show CDR1 as SNHLY and CDR2 as FYNNEI.

CDR3 DNA sequence: TGTGCCAGCAAGCCCCAATTCAAAGGACAGCGTCATGGCTACACCTTC. This codes for CASKPQFKGQRHGYTF. V usage is TRBV5-4 and J usage is TRBJ1-2, with D perhaps matching TRBD1 (6 bases). The CDR3 has 16 amino acids. With 6 bases removed from V and 6 bases from J, the gap between germline ends came to 24 bases. Germline V gives CDR1 SGHNT, CDR2 YYREEE (reference sequence).

The chain carries TRBV7-3 and TRBJ2-7; D call uncertain. V was trimmed by 0 bases and J by 6 bases, leaving 9 bases between them. There are 13 residues in the CDR3. Germline-derived CDR1 and CDR2 are SGHTA and FQGTGA. The CDR3 region has the DNA TGTGCCAGCAGCTTAACGCTAGGTGGCGAGCAGTACTTC. Translation: CASSLTLGGEQYF.

V gene TRBV5-1 combines with J gene TRBJ1-3; D gene unclear. The CDR3 extends over 16 amino acids. Germline V gene lookup returns CDR1 SGHRS and CDR2 YFSETQ. Deletions cut 1 base from V and 4 bases from J, with 15 bases between. In nucleotides, the CDR3 is TGCGCCAGCAGCTTGCAACAGATCCTGGCGGGAAACACCATATATTTT. It yields the protein CASSLQQILAGNTIYF.

The rearrangement joins TRBV5-4 to TRBJ2-5; possibly TRBD1 for D (6 bases). CDR1 and CDR2 from the germline V gene are SGHNT and YYREEE (reference sequence). The V gene lost 4 bases and the J gene lost 4 bases, with 14 bases spanning the gap. CDR3 length: 14 amino acids. The CDR3 loop reads CASSALQGGETQYF. As DNA, the CDR3 is TGTGCCAGCAGCGCCCTACAAGGGGGAGAGACCCAGTACTTC. Variable domain in full (rest from reference TRBV5-4 and TRBJ2-5): ETGVTQSPTHLIKTRGQQVTLRCSSQSGHNTVSWYQQALGQGPQFIFQYYREEENGRGNFPPRFSGLQFPNYSSELNVNALELDDSALYLCASSALQGGETQYFGPGTRLLVL.

The genes are TRBV6-5 and TRBJ2-4; 9 positions agree with TRBD2. J gave up 8 bases and V 6 bases, and 8 bases lay outside the gene matches. This CDR3 is 14 amino acids long. In germline, CDR1 is MNHEY, CDR2 SVGAGI. The CDR3 bases are TGTGCCAGCAGACTTAGCGGGGGAAGGGACATTCAGTACTTC. Translation gives CASRLSGGRDIQYF.

This clone was seen only a few times. V is TRBV4-1 and J is TRBJ1-2, with D maybe TRBD1 (6 bases). CDR3 length: 14 amino acids. In germline, CDR1 is MGHRA, CDR2 YSYEKL. V lost 6 bases, J lost 5 bases, and 16 bases lay in between. The CDR3 bases are TGCGCCAGCAGTCGACAGGAGGTCCCTTATGGCTACACCTTC. Translating gives CASSRQEVPYGYTF.

The chain links TRBV10-3 to TRBJ2-5, with 10 bases that match TRBD2. J lost 1 base, V lost 3 bases, and 5 bases had no gene match. Germline V CDR1 and CDR2: ENHRY, SYGVKD. This CDR3 contains 16 residues. The CDR3 nucleotides are TGTGCCATCAGTGACGGGGGACTAGCGTCCCAAGAGACCCAGTACTTC. This sequence encodes CAISDGGLASQETQYF.

This rearrangement joins TRBV25-1 to TRBJ1-1; TRBD1 matches at 10 bases. The CDR3 has 16 residues. Germline V lookup: CDR1 MGHDK, CDR2 SYGVNS. V shed 4 bases, J shed 5 bases, and the junction held 10 bases outside the gene matches. The CDR3 region has the DNA TGTGCCAGCAGTGTATCAGGACAGGGGGTCGGTACTGAAGCTTTCTTT. Protein sequence: CASSVSGQGVGTEAFF.

Points on this clone: Other DNA sequences in this sample translate to the same CDR3. The V gene is TRBV7-9, the J gene TRBJ2-1, with 7 bases that match TRBD1. CDR3 length: 13 amino acids. The germline V gene encodes CDR1 SEHNR and CDR2 FQNEAQ (reference sequence). V dropped 3 bases and J dropped 4; count of bases not matched to a gene: 0. CDR3 sequence: CASSLGQYNEQFF. The CDR3 region has the DNA TGTGCCAGCAGCTTGGGACAGTACAATGAGCAGTTCTTC.

DNA of the CDR3: TGCGCCAGCAGCTTGACCGGTCAACGGTATGAGCAGTTCTTC. Encoded protein: CASSLTGQRYEQFF. The chain has TRBV5-1 and TRBJ2-1; the D is unclear. This CDR3 region has 14 residues. Looked up from germline, CDR1 is SGHRS and CDR2 is YFSETQ. Trimming shortened V by 1 base and J by 8 bases, and 13 bases separated the two germline ends.

This rearrangement joins TRBV6-5 to TRBJ2-7, with D possibly matching TRBD2 (6 bases). The germline V gene has CDR1 MNHEY and CDR2 SVGAGI. V lost 6 bases to trimming and J lost 0 bases, with 15 bases between them. The CDR3 runs 15 residues. CDR3: CASSRTTASSYEQYF. The CDR3 DNA is TGTGCCAGCAGCCGGACTACCGCGAGCTCCTACGAGCAGTACTTC.

In DNA, the CDR3 is TGTGCCAGCAGTGTTGGCAGGCCCCCGTACGAGCAGTACTTC. Translating it yields CASSVGRPPYEQYF. This chain joins TRBV2 and TRBJ2-7, with D unresolved. The CDR3 loop spans 14 amino acids. Trimming left V 4 bases short and J 4 bases short, with 14 bases between. The germline gives CDR1 SNHLY, CDR2 FYNNEI.

The CDR3: CASSDTSGADTQYF. Here the CDR3 DNA reads TGTGCCAGCAGTGACACTAGCGGCGCAGATACGCAGTATTTT. The chain combines TRBV6-1 with TRBJ2-3, with 8 nucleotides matching TRBD2. J gave up 4 bases and V 3 bases, and 3 bases lay outside the gene matches. The CDR3 length is 14 residues. Germline CDR1 MNHNS, CDR2 SASEGT.

The rearrangement joins TRBV27 to TRBJ1-5; D is uncertain. This CDR3 is 15 amino acids long. Germline lookup yields CDR1 MNHEY and CDR2 SMNVEV (reference sequence). Trimming left V 4 bases short and J 2 bases short, with 12 bases between. CDR3 amino acids: CASSSRSSGNQPQHF. Written as DNA, the CDR3 is TGTGCCAGCAGTTCGAGGAGTTCAGGCAATCAGCCCCAGCATTTT.

The J gene is TRBJ2-3, the V gene TRBV19, with TRBD2 matching 15 bases. The trim removed 5 bases at V and 2 bases at J, leaving 5 bases unmatched. Germline V gene data show CDR1 as LNHDA and CDR2 as SQIVND (reference sequence). This CDR3 comprises 17 residues. The CDR3 DNA follows: TGTGCCAGTAGTCCGGGGACTAGCGGGGGGTACACAGATACGCAGTATTTT. Protein sequence: CASSPGTSGGYTDTQYF.

This clone has a handful of counts. This sequence joins TRBV19 and TRBJ2-1; 7 positions match TRBD2. The CDR3 covers 13 residues. After removal of 7 bases from V and 3 bases from J, the junction contained 3 bases not matched to a gene. Per germline, CDR1 LNHDA and CDR2 SQIVND (reference sequence). CDR3 sequence (DNA): TGTGCCAGTACGAGCGGGGTCTACAATGAGCAGTTCTTC. Its translation is CASTSGVYNEQFF. Based on the CDR3 plus reference TRBV19 and TRBJ2-1, the full variable domain is DGGITQSPKYLFRKEGQNVTLSCEQNLNHDAMYWYRQDPGQGLRLIYYSQIVNDFQKGDIAEGYSVSREKKESFPLTVTSAQKNPTAFYLCASTSGVYNEQFFGPGTRLTVL.

This chain uses TRBV5-5 with TRBJ2-2, with TRBD2 matching 7 bases. V was clipped by 0 bases and J by 1 base; unmatched bases: 3. The CDR3 spans 16 residues. The V gene's germline CDR1 is SGHKS and CDR2 YYEKEE (reference sequence). For the CDR3, the DNA is TGTGCCAGCAGCTTGGGGCTAGCGGTGAACACCGGGGAGCTGTTTTTT. Translated, it gives CASSLGLAVNTGELFF.

For this clone: The same CDR3 is also encoded by other DNA sequences in this sample. The chain carries TRBV11-2 and TRBJ2-7; a possible D gene is TRBD2 (6 bases). CDR3 length: 13 amino acids. CDR1 and CDR2 (germline): SGHAT, FQNNGV. The V end lost 1 base, the J end lost 4 bases, and 8 bases lay between the germline ends. This chain's CDR3 is CASSLGLVYEQYF. The DNA for the CDR3 is TGTGCCAGCAGCTTAGGACTAGTTTACGAGCAGTACTTC.

This clone was recorded a few times. V usage is TRBV19 and J usage is TRBJ1-5; 8 bases match TRBD1. The CDR3 is 14 amino acids. The germline gives CDR1 LNHDA, CDR2 SQIVND (reference sequence). Trimming took 6 bases from V and 8 from J; bases not matched to a gene: 9. The CDR3 loop is CASSSGQAWEPQHF. CDR3 in DNA: TGTGCCAGTAGCTCGGGACAGGCTTGGGAGCCCCAGCATTTT.

This clone occurred a few times. The chain carries TRBV10-2 and TRBJ2-2; D may be TRBD2 (6 bases). The V end lost 0 bases, the J end lost 9 bases, and 14 bases lay between the germline ends. CDR1 WSHSY and CDR2 SAAADI come from the germline V gene. The CDR3 sequence is 15 residues long. In DNA form, the CDR3 reads TGCGCCAGCAGTGAGTCGCAACTAGCCGGCAGGGAGCTGTTTTTT. Encoded protein: CASSESQLAGRELFF.

This clone was picked up one time. The CDR3 coding sequence is TGCGCCAGCAGCTTGGGTACATCTTCTAACTATGGCTACACCTTC. As protein: CASSLGTSSNYGYTF. The V call is TRBV5-1, the J call TRBJ1-2; D unclear. The V gene's germline CDR1 is SGHRS and CDR2 YFSETQ. V was trimmed by 0 bases and J by 0 bases, leaving 9 bases between them. The CDR3 runs to 15 residues.

The V and J genes are TRBV6-5 and TRBJ2-7; D unclear. The germline gives CDR1 MNHEY, CDR2 SVGAGI. V was trimmed by 0 bases and J by 7 bases, leaving 7 bases between them. This CDR3 is built from 12 residues. This CDR3 is CASSYSSEEQYF. CDR3 DNA sequence: TGTGCCAGCAGTTACTCTTCCGAGGAGCAGTACTTC.

The count of this clone is one. The rearrangement links TRBV7-8 to TRBJ2-7; 7 bases agree with TRBD1. CDR3 length: 13 amino acids. The ends lost 7 bases at V and 6 bases at J; junction bases unmatched: 9. In germline, CDR1 is SGHVS, CDR2 FQNEAQ. This CDR3 reads CASNPGDSGEQYF. As DNA, the CDR3 is TGTGCCAGCAACCCCGGGGACAGTGGCGAGCAGTACTTC.

The chain has TRBV11-3 and TRBJ2-7; 7 nucleotides agree with TRBD1. Looked up from germline, CDR1 is SGHNT and CDR2 is YENEEA. Trimming cost V 2 bases and J 2 bases; bases outside gene matches: 0. This CDR3 is built from 13 residues. DNA of the CDR3: TGTGCCAGCAGCTTAACAGGGGCCTACGAGCAGTACTTC. This codes for CASSLTGAYEQYF.

This clone was seen once. V gene TRBV7-3 combines with J gene TRBJ1-2; weak D call: TRBD1 (5 bases). V lost 2 bases and J lost 4, with 17 bases in between. Germline V gene sequence: CDR1 SGHTA, CDR2 FQGTGA. The CDR3 consists of 16 residues. CDR3 amino acids: CASSLLGNSGGYGYTF. The DNA of the CDR3 is TGTGCCAGCAGCTTACTTGGAAATTCGGGGGGCTATGGCTACACCTTC.